This entry lists 22 T cell receptor beta chains sequenced from one sample in a study of CD8+CD57+ T cells in acquired aplastic anemia. Genomic DNA templated the TCR beta VDJ and CDR3 profiling. Via MiXCR, TCRdb re-called the reads, giving one row per CDR3 protein. The table records 250,000 to 300,000 distinct CDR3 sequences, around 60% of them present only once. Sequencing used sorted CD4+, CD8+, or CD8+CD57+ T cells (not recorded which) from PBMCs. Source of these receptors: a human donor with severe aplastic anemia or a healthy control (not recorded which).

The chain is built from TRBV29-1 and TRBJ2-2; 7 bases are shared with TRBD2. The CDR3 has 18 residues. Germline CDR1 is SQVTM and CDR2 is ANQGSEA. Trimming took 0 bases from V and 1 from J; bases not matched to a gene: 11. The CDR3 nucleotides are TGCAGCGTTGAAGATGGTTCCCGAGCGGGGCAGAACACCGGGGAGCTGTTTTTT. Residues: CSVEDGSRAGQNTGELFF.

This clonotype was observed at least ten times. The rearrangement uses TRBV5-6 and TRBJ1-2, with unresolved D. Trimming removed 4 bases from V and 1 base from J, with 14 bases in between. Looked up from germline, CDR1 is SGHDT and CDR2 is YYEEEE. This CDR3 contains 15 residues. The CDR3 coding sequence is TGTGCCAGCAGCCTGAGGGAAGGGCGTAACTATGGCTACACCTTC. Translated, it gives CASSLREGRNYGYTF.

The table lists this clonotype with many counts. The CDR3 coding sequence is TGTGCCACCAGCAGAGATCGCGTTGGCGGGGAGCTGTTTTTT. Its protein is CATSRDRVGGELFF. The chain carries TRBV15 and TRBJ2-2; unclear D gene. Trimming removed 0 bases from V and 7 bases from J, with 9 bases in between. The CDR3 covers 14 residues. CDR1 LNHNV and CDR2 YYDKDF come from the germline V gene (reference sequence).

This chain connects TRBV20-1 to TRBJ1-5; 7 nucleotides line up with TRBD1. V lost 7 bases and J lost 5; bases outside the gene matches: 8. Germline assignment: CDR1 DFQATT and CDR2 SNEGSKA (reference sequence). The CDR3 runs to 13 residues. CDR3 nucleotides: TGCAGTGTCCTTCAGGGGGAGTATCAGCCCCAGCATTTT. It is translated as CSVLQGEYQPQHF.

As regards this clonotype: The conserved phenylalanine or tryptophan is not found at the CDR3 terminus, so this likely reflects a read error. No DNA is shown, since the ends of the CDR3 on it are uncertain; the CDR3 is the one TCRdb lists. V is TRBV7-3 and J is TRBJ1-6. Inclusive of both ends, the CDR3 amounts to 8 amino acids. Germline CDR1 SGHTA, CDR2 FQGTGA. CDR3 region: CANSPDIS.

This chain uses TRBV12-3 or TRBV12-4 with TRBJ2-7; perhaps TRBD1 as D (6 bases). The ends were cut back, 5 bases at V and 4 bases at J, with 12 bases in the middle. The CDR3 has 13 amino acids. The DNA for the CDR3 is TGTGCCAGCAGTGGAGTAGGACAGTACGAGCAGTACTTC. Protein product: CASSGVGQYEQYF.

This clonotype was counted at least ten times. This chain joins TRBV20-1 and TRBJ2-7; either TRBD1 or TRBD2 may supply D (5 bases each). Trimming stripped 5 bases from V and 1 base from J, with 15 bases between. CDR1 is DFQATT and CDR2 is SNEGSKA in the germline V gene (reference sequence). The CDR3 runs 14 residues. The CDR3 DNA reads TGCAGTGCTTCCGGGGACGTAGTATCCTACGAGCAGTACTTC. As protein: CSASGDVVSYEQYF.

The J gene is TRBJ2-7, the V gene TRBV7-2, with D tentatively TRBD2 (6 bases). V was pared by 2 bases and J by 3 bases, with 14 bases between. Germline V gene sequence: CDR1 SGHTA, CDR2 FQGNSA. The length of the CDR3 is 15 residues. The CDR3 DNA follows: TGTGCCAGCAGCTTATCGATGACGGGGGACTACGAGCAGTACTTC. Its protein product is CASSLSMTGDYEQYF.

This clonotype was detected only once. This rearrangement joins TRBV2 to TRBJ1-3; D is possibly TRBD1 (6 bases). Germline V CDR1 and CDR2: SNHLY, FYNNEI. Trimming took 8 bases from V and 3 from J, leaving 17 bases between them. CDR3 length equals 15 residues. The CDR3: CASGNTGGVGNTIYF. CDR3 sequence (DNA): TGTGCCAGCGGGAATACGGGGGGCGTTGGAAACACCATATATTTT.

The chain links TRBV7-2 to TRBJ1-4; D might be TRBD1 (6 bases). The V gene lost 1 base and the J gene lost 8 bases, with 14 bases spanning the gap. Per germline, CDR1 SGHTA and CDR2 FQGNSA. The CDR3 loop spans 15 amino acids. The CDR3 nucleotides read TGTGCCAGCAGCTTAGGTGCCCAGGGGTGGGAAAAACTGTTTTTT. It specifies CASSLGAQGWEKLFF.

The chain has TRBV29-1 and TRBJ2-3, with 13 bases fitting TRBD2. The CDR3 is made up of 18 amino acids. Germline V gene sequence: CDR1 SQVTM, CDR2 ANQGSEA. Germline trimming cut 3 bases from V and 3 bases from J; bases unmatched to any gene: 12. CDR3 amino acids: CSVEGLAGISKRTDTQYF. The CDR3 DNA reads as TGCAGCGTTGAGGGACTAGCGGGGATCTCAAAGAGGACAGATACGCAGTATTTT.

The chain couples TRBV24-1 to TRBJ2-3; the D gene is possibly TRBD2 (6 bases). CDR1 is KGHDR, CDR2 SFDVKD, per germline. This CDR3 region has 14 residues. Trimming removed 4 bases from V and 6 bases from J, with 13 bases in between. The CDR3 coding sequence is TGTGCCACCAGTGACTCGGGACTCGGGGATACGCAGTATTTT. Its protein product is CATSDSGLGDTQYF.

This sequence joins TRBV7-6 and TRBJ1-5, with D perhaps TRBD1 (5 bases). The germline CDR1 and CDR2 sequences are SGHVS and FNYEAQ. The V end was cut by 5 bases, the J end by 3 bases, with 11 bases between. The CDR3 spans 14 residues. The CDR3 nucleotides read TGTGCCAGCAGCGATACAGGAAACAATCAGCCCCAGCATTTT. Protein: CASSDTGNNQPQHF. The variable domain in full, with the rest retrieved from reference TRBV7-6 and TRBJ1-5, is GAGVSQSPRYKVTKRGQDVALRCDPISGHVSLYWYRQALGQGPEFLTYFNYEAQQDKSGLPNDRFSAERPEGSISTLTIQRTEQRDSAMYRCASSDTGNNQPQHFGDGTRLSIL.

V and J are TRBV10-3 and TRBJ1-2, with unresolved D. V lost 0 bases and J lost 5, with 13 bases in between. The germline V gene encodes CDR1 ENHRY and CDR2 SYGVKD. The CDR3 runs 15 residues. Here the CDR3 reads CAISESRDLGYGYTF. CDR3 nucleotide sequence: TGTGCCATCAGTGAGTCGCGGGATCTCGGGTATGGCTACACCTTC.

This clonotype was picked up many times. The gene calls are TRBV5-6 and TRBJ1-1; D might be TRBD1 (5 bases). CDR1 is SGHDT and CDR2 is YYEEEE in the germline V gene. This CDR3 contains 15 residues. V was clipped by 1 base and J by 1 base, with 11 bases between them. The CDR3 region is CASSLPRGSNTEAFF. In nucleotides, the CDR3 is TGTGCCAGCAGCTTGCCACGGGGGTCGAACACTGAAGCTTTCTTT. Supplemented by reference TRBV5-6 and TRBJ1-1, the full variable domain reads DAGVTQSPTHLIKTRGQQVTLRCSPKSGHDTVSWYQQALGQGPQFIFQYYEEEERQRGNFPDRFSGHQFPNYSSELNVNALLLGDSALYLCASSLPRGSNTEAFFGQGTRLTVV.

The rearrangement joins TRBV12-3 or TRBV12-4 to TRBJ2-2; D uncertain. This CDR3 has 14 amino acids. Deletions cut 4 bases from V and 8 bases from J, with 14 bases between. DNA of the CDR3: TGTGCCAGCAGTTATTTTGCTCACTCGGGGGAGCTGTTTTTT. It encodes CASSYFAHSGELFF.

The chain combines TRBV19 with TRBJ1-5; 12 bases map to TRBD1. This CDR3 has 19 residues. The V segment lost 3 bases and the J segment 4 bases; nucleotides outside the gene matches: 13. CDR1 is LNHDA and CDR2 is SQIVND in the germline V gene (reference sequence). The DNA of the CDR3 is TGTGCCAGTAGTATGTCATATCCCGGGACAGGGGGCGGTAATCAGCCCCAGCATTTT. It specifies CASSMSYPGTGGGNQPQHF. Using reference TRBV19 and TRBJ1-5 for the parts outside the CDR3, the full variable domain is DGGITQSPKYLFRKEGQNVTLSCEQNLNHDAMYWYRQDPGQGLRLIYYSQIVNDFQKGDIAEGYSVSREKKESFPLTVTSAQKNPTAFYLCASSMSYPGTGGGNQPQHFGDGTRLSIL.

The CDR3 reads CASSIRGTGDGSYEQYF. The CDR3, as DNA: TGTGCCAGCAGCATACGGGGGACAGGGGACGGCTCCTACGAGCAGTACTTC. The V call is TRBV21-1, the J call TRBJ2-7; TRBD1 is taken as the D call from the table, unchecked against the DNA. TRBV21-1 is reported as a pseudogene. CDR3 length: 17 residues.

This rearrangement joins TRBV9 to TRBJ2-2; TRBD2 aligns across 9 bases. This CDR3 has 14 amino acids. CDR1 SGDLS and CDR2 YYNGEE come from the germline V gene. Trimming at V came to 4 bases and at J to 6 bases, leaving 4 bases not matched to a gene. The CDR3 loop is CASSPRTSAGELFF. The CDR3 bases are TGTGCCAGCAGCCCCCGGACTAGCGCCGGGGAGCTGTTTTTT. The full variable domain, in which reference TRBV9 and TRBJ2-2 provide the parts outside the CDR3, is DSGVTQTPKHLITATGQRVTLRCSPRSGDLSVYWYQQSLDQGLQFLIQYYNGEERAKGNILERFSAQQFPDLHSELNLSSLELGDSALYFCASSPRTSAGELFFGEGSRLTVL.

The chain links TRBV2 to TRBJ1-2; D call uncertain. V was pared by 6 bases and J by 2 bases, with 13 bases between. This CDR3 contains 14 residues. The germline V gene has CDR1 SNHLY and CDR2 FYNNEI. The CDR3 DNA follows: TGTGCCAGCAGACGGGCGGAACGAAACTATGGCTACACCTTC. It encodes CASRRAERNYGYTF.

The V call is TRBV12-3 or TRBV12-4, the J call TRBJ1-5; D remains unclear. Trimming shortened V by 7 bases and J by 5 bases, and 12 bases separated the two germline ends. The CDR3 has 13 amino acids. The CDR3 protein is CASTRRWDQPQHF. In nucleotides, the CDR3 is TGTGCCAGCACCCGCCGGTGGGATCAGCCCCAGCATTTT.

Note on this clonotype: Lacking the conserved final phenylalanine or tryptophan, this CDR3 likely reflects a read error. The limits of the CDR3 on the DNA are not certain, so only TCRdb's listed CDR3 is given. The V and J genes are TRBV13 and TRBJ2-1; TRBD1, the table's D call, was not compared with the DNA. Ends included, the CDR3 has 11 residues. Germline V gene data show CDR1 as PRHDT and CDR2 as FYEKMQ (reference sequence). The CDR3 reads CASSLGATAAL.